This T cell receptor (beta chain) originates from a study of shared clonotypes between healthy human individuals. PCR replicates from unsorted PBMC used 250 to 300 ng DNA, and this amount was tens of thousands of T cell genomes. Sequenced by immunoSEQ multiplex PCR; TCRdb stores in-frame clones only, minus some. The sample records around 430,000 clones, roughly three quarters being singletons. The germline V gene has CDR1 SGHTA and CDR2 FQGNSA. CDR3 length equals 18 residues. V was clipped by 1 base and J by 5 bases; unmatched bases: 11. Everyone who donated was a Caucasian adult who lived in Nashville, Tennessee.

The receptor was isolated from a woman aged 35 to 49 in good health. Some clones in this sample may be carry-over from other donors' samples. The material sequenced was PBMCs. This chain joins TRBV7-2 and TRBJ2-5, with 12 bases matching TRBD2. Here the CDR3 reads CASSLVGASGRARETQYF. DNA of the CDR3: TGTGCCAGCAGCTTAGTGGGAGCTAGCGGGAGGGCCCGGGAGACCCAGTACTTC.